This TCR beta chain was sequenced for a study of CD8 T cells in Susac syndrome. It was with random hexamers that about 0.45 to 1 ug RNA was reverse transcribed. TCRdb reprocessed the immunoSEQ multiplex PCR reads via MiXCR and lists one record per CDR3 protein. The repertoire includes 150,000 to 200,000 distinct CDR3 sequences, 93% of them detected once, and around 0.13% sits in the top ten. This CDR3 is built from 15 residues. V lost 4 bases, J lost 2 bases, and 16 bases lay in between. The germline V gene encodes CDR1 SGDLS and CDR2 YYNGEE. The sample was CD4+ T cells from PBMCs. The V call is TRBV9, the J call TRBJ2-7, with D perhaps TRBD1 or TRBD2 (6 bases each). The source of this sequence is a human donor in good health. The CDR3 DNA reads TGTGCCAGCAGCCCCAAAATGCGGGACACCTACGAGCAGTACTTC. Protein: CASSPKMRDTYEQYF.